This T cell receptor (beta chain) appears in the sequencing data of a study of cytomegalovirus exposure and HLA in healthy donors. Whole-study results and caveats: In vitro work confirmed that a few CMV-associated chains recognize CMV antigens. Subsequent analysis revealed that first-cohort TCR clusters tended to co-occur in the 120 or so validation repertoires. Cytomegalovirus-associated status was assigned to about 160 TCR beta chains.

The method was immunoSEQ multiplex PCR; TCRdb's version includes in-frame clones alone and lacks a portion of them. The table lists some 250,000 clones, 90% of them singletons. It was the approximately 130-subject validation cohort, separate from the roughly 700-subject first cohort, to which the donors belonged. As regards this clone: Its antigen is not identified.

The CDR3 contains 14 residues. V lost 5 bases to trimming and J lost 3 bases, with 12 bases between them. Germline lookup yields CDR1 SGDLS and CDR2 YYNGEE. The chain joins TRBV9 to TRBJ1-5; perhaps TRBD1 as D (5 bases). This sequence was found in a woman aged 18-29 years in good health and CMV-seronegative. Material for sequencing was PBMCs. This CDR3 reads CASSGGVDNQPQHF. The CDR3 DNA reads TGTGCCAGCAGTGGGGGGGTGGACAATCAGCCCCAGCATTTT. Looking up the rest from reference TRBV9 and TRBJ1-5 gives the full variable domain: DSGVTQTPKHLITATGQRVTLRCSPRSGDLSVYWYQQSLDQGLQFLIQYYNGEERAKGNILERFSAQQFPDLHSELNLSSLELGDSALYFCASSGGVDNQPQHFGDGTRLSIL.